A selection of T cell receptor beta chains follows, all from one sample in a study of blood T cell repertoires in COVID-19. Sequencing was performed with immunoSEQ multiplex PCR; in TCRdb, only in-frame clones are kept and a portion is missing. The repertoire consists of some 5,900 clones, with 80% to 90% occurring once and the leading ten covering roughly 18%. The sample taken for sequencing was peripheral blood. Source of these receptors: a human donor in a cohort sampled during active COVID-19. Both conserved end residues are part of each CDR3. D genes are given only for firm matches. Some rows have no size entry. The others give once, few or many, or a class for an expanded clone.

v_gene	d_gene	abundance	j_gene	CDR3nt	CDR3aa
TRBV7-9	-	-	TRBJ2-2	TGTGCCAGCAGCCGTTACGAGGGTGCCGCGAACACCGGGGAGCTGTTTTTT	CASSRYEGAANTGELFF
TRBV11-2	-	-	TRBJ2-5	TGTGCCAGCAGCTCAATTATAGGGGGGGAAGAGACCCAGTACTTC	CASSSIIGGEETQYF
TRBV5-6	-	-	TRBJ2-7	TGTGCCAGCAGCTTGCCTGGACAGTCCTTGTCCTACGAGCAGTACTTC	CASSLPGQSLSYEQYF
TRBV7-9	-	-	TRBJ1-2	TGTGCCAGCAGCTTATCCGGGATGAACTATGGCTACACCTTC	CASSLSGMNYGYTF
TRBV7-9	-	-	TRBJ2-1	TGTGCCAGCAGCTTAGCTCTAGGAGGTTACAATGAGCAGTTCTTC	CASSLALGGYNEQFF
TRBV12-5	TRBD2	-	TRBJ2-7	TGTGCTAGTGGCCCCGGGGGGTCCCCCTACGAGCAGTACTTC	CASGPGGSPYEQYF
TRBV2	-	-	TRBJ1-2	TGTGCCAGCAGTGCTCAGGGCAATGGCTACACCTTC	CASSAQGNGYTF
TRBV6-6	-	-	TRBJ2-7	TGTGCCAGCAGTTACCAGGGGTACGAGCAGTACTTC	CASSYQGYEQYF
TRBV7-9	TRBD1	-	TRBJ1-1	TGTGCCAGCAGCTCGGGACAGGAGAACACTGAAGCTTTCTTT	CASSSGQENTEAFF
TRBV10-3	-	-	TRBJ1-5	TGTGCCATCAGTGAGCCCGGGCGGGATCAGCCCCAGCATTTT	CAISEPGRDQPQHF
TRBV11-3	TRBD1	few	TRBJ2-1	TGTGCCAGCAGCTGGACAGGGGGCTACAATGAGCAGTTCTTC	CASSWTGGYNEQFF
TRBV2	TRBD1	-	TRBJ2-3	TGTGCCAGCAGGGGGACAGGGGGCAGCGCAGATACGCAGTATTTT	CASRGTGGSADTQYF
TRBV30	-	-	TRBJ2-5	TGTGCCTGGAGTGTATTAACGCAGGGAGGGGGGGGAACGGCCCAGTACTTC	CAWSVLTQGGGGTAQYF
TRBV6-2/TRBV6-3	TRBD2	-	TRBJ2-3	TGTGCCAGCAGTTACCCAACCCGACTAGCGAGTAGCACAGATACGCAGTATTTT	CASSYPTRLASSTDTQYF
TRBV18	TRBD2	once	TRBJ2-5	TGTGCCAGCTCCCCCGAGGCGGCGGGGGGTCGGGAGACCCAGTACTTC	CASSPEAAGGRETQYF
TRBV5-1	-	-	TRBJ2-7	TGCGCCAGCAGCTTGGTCCTAGGGGTCTCCTACGAGCAGTACTTC	CASSLVLGVSYEQYF
TRBV5-1	TRBD1	-	TRBJ2-5	TGCGCCAGCAGCTTGAGGGACAGGGTGCAAGAGACCCAGTACTTC	CASSLRDRVQETQYF
TRBV4-2	TRBD2	-	TRBJ2-2	TGTGCCAGCAGCTCGACTAGCGGGGACACCGGGGAGCTGTTTTTT	CASSSTSGDTGELFF
TRBV7-8	-	-	TRBJ1-5	TGTGCCAGCAGCTTAGGTGGTCTCGGTCAGCCCCAGCATTTT	CASSLGGLGQPQHF
TRBV11-1	-	few	TRBJ2-2	TGTGCCAGCAGCTTACGGCAACCAGGCACCGGGGAGCTGTTTTTT	CASSLRQPGTGELFF
TRBV14	TRBD2	once	TRBJ2-7	TGTGCCAGCAGCCAGCGGGGGGCCGAGACCTACGAGCAGTACTTC	CASSQRGAETYEQYF
TRBV19	-	-	TRBJ1-2	TGTGCCAGTAAGAGCACTTTCTATGGCTACACCTTC	CASKSTFYGYTF
TRBV7-6	-	once	TRBJ2-3	TGTGCCAGCAGCTTCCTAGGGGCCAGGACAGATACGCAGTATTTT	CASSFLGARTDTQYF
TRBV9	TRBD2	-	TRBJ2-5	TGTGCCAGCAGCGCGGCGCCTACTAGCGCGGAGACCCAGTACTTC	CASSAAPTSAETQYF
TRBV25-1	-	-	TRBJ1-1	TGTGCCAGCAGTGACAGGGTCAGCAGCACTGAAGCTTTCTTT	CASSDRVSSTEAFF
TRBV21-1	-	-	TRBJ1-2	TGTGCCAGCAGCAAAGGGACAGGTGGACCTAACTATGGCTACACCTTC	CASSKGTGGPNYGYTF
TRBV10-2	-	-	TRBJ1-5	TGCGCCAGCAGTGATATACAGCCTCCTAGCAATCAGCCCCAGCATTTT	CASSDIQPPSNQPQHF
TRBV3-1/TRBV3-2	-	-	TRBJ2-7	TGTGCCAGCAGCCAAATAAGACCCGGGACTCGAAAAACCTACGAGCAGTACTTC	CASSQIRPGTRKTYEQYF
TRBV5-4	TRBD1	-	TRBJ1-2	TGTGCCAGCAGCTTGGCCGAGACAGGGGCTTGGAATGGCTACACCTTC	CASSLAETGAWNGYTF
TRBV12-5	TRBD1	-	TRBJ1-5	TGTGCTAGTGGGCCGGGACAGACCTTCAATCAGCCCCAGCATTTT	CASGPGQTFNQPQHF
TRBV18	-	-	TRBJ1-1	TGTGCCAGCTCACCGGGACTCCTGATGGCAGCTTTCTTT	CASSPGLLMAAFF
TRBV12-3/TRBV12-4	-	-	TRBJ1-1	TGTGCCAGCAGTTTAGCAGGGGACAATGAAGCTTTCTTT	CASSLAGDNEAFF
TRBV7-3	TRBD1	-	TRBJ2-2	TGTGCCAGCAGCCCCGGGACAGACCTCACCGGGGAGCTGTTTTTT	CASSPGTDLTGELFF
TRBV7-2	-	-	TRBJ1-1	TGTGCCAGCAGCCCGGTCACAGTTGAAGCTTTCTTT	CASSPVTVEAFF
TRBV11-2	-	few	TRBJ1-1	TGTGCCAGCAGCACGGCGGGATTCTATAGCACTGAAGCTTTCTTT	CASSTAGFYSTEAFF
TRBV5-1	-	-	TRBJ1-1	TGCGCCAGCAGCTTGGGACGGGGGAACACTGAAGCTTTCTTT	CASSLGRGNTEAFF
TRBV11-1	-	-	TRBJ1-2	TGTGCCAGCAGCCTCGGCGGGGGAGGTGGCTACACCTTC	CASSLGGGGGYTF
TRBV7-6	TRBD1	once	TRBJ2-2	TGTGCCAGCAGCCAGACAGGGGGGCACACCGGGGAGCTGTTTTTT	CASSQTGGHTGELFF
TRBV6-5	TRBD1	-	TRBJ1-1	TGTGCCAGCAGTTACTCCCGGGACAGCATGAACACTGAAGCTTTCTTT	CASSYSRDSMNTEAFF
TRBV6-5	TRBD1	-	TRBJ1-2	TGTGCCAGCAGTTCCCTGACAGGGGGCGCGGATGGCTACACCTTC	CASSSLTGGADGYTF
TRBV5-1	-	-	TRBJ1-1	TGCGCCAGCAGCCAACATTTGAACACTGAAGCTTTCTTT	CASSQHLNTEAFF
TRBV5-1	TRBD1	-	TRBJ2-5	TGCGCCAGCAGACGGGACAGGCGGCCTCAGGAAGAGACCCAGTACTTC	CASRRDRRPQEETQYF
TRBV6-6	-	-	TRBJ1-2	TGTGCCAGCAGTTACCACAGTAACTATGGCTACACCTTC	CASSYHSNYGYTF
TRBV14	-	once	TRBJ1-1	TGTGCCAGCAGCCAAGAGATCGGAGGGTCTGAAGCTTTCTTT	CASSQEIGGSEAFF
TRBV4-1	-	-	TRBJ2-7	TGCGCCAGCAGCCAAGACCAGGGTATGGGGGAGCAGTACTTC	CASSQDQGMGEQYF
TRBV3-1/TRBV3-2	-	-	TRBJ1-5	TGTGCCAGCAGCCAAGATCGGAAGGGACTCCATTTT	CASSQDRKGLHF
TRBV5-4	-	-	TRBJ2-6	TGTGCCAGCAGCTTGACGTCTCTCTCTACGGCCAACGTCCTGACTTTC	CASSLTSLSTANVLTF
TRBV7-9	TRBD2	once	TRBJ2-5	TGTGCCAGCAGCTTCGGGGGGGGTCAAGAGACCCAGTACTTC	CASSFGGGQETQYF
TRBV6-1	-	-	TRBJ2-7	TGTGCCAGCAGTGAATCTTGGTCAACTACCTACGAGCAGTACTTC	CASSESWSTTYEQYF
TRBV7-2	TRBD1	-	TRBJ2-5	TGTGCCAGCAGCTTTCAGGGGGCAGCTGAGACCCAGTACTTC	CASSFQGAAETQYF